This T cell receptor (beta chain) originates from a study of T-cell memory formation after mild COVID-19. General observations from the study: Second-wave clones with a day 37 peak had unconfirmed SARS-CoV-2 specificity.

The 5'RACE method, run with constant-segment primers, produced TCR alpha and TCR beta cDNA libraries (carrying sample barcodes and UMIs). TCRdb reanalysed the 5' RACE reads using MiXCR and keeps one entry per CDR3 protein. The sample includes 350,000 or so distinct CDR3 sequences, roughly 21% seen only once; the top ten take 12%. This clonotype was seen a handful of times. Its antigen is as yet unknown. V shed 6 bases and J shed 4 bases, with 11 bases lying between them. Per the germline V gene, CDR1 is KGHDR and CDR2 is SFDVKD. The CDR3 loop spans 13 amino acids. This chain links TRBV24-1 with TRBJ1-1, with a tentative D call TRBD1 (5 bases). Sequencing was done on a sample of PBMCs or a T cell subset sorted from them (not recorded which). This receptor was obtained from an adult woman who had mild COVID-19 (a few samples of this study predate the infection). Cell type and time point are not known. The CDR3: CATSLTGGTEAFF. In DNA form, the CDR3 reads TGTGCCACCAGTTTGACGGGGGGCACTGAAGCTTTCTTT.